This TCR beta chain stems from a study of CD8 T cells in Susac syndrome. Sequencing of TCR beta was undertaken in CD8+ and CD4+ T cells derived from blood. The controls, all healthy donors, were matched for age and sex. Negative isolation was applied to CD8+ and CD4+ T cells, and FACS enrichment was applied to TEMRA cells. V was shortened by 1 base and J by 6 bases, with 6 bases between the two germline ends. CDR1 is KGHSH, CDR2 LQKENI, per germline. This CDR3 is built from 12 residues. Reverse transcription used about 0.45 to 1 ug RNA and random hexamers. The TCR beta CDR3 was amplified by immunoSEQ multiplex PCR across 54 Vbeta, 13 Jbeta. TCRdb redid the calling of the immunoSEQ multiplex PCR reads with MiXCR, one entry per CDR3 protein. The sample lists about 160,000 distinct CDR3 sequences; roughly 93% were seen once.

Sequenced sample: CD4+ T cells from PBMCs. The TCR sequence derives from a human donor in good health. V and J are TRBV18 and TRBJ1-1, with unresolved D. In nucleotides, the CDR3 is TGTGCCAGCTCACCACGGGAGGCTGAAGCTTTCTTT. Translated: CASSPREAEAFF. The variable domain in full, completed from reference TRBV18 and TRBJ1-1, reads NAGVMQNPRHLVRRRGQEARLRCSPMKGHSHVYWYRQLPEEGLKFMVYLQKENIIDESGMPKERFSAEFPKEGPSILRIQQVVRGDSAAYFCASSPREAEAFFGQGTRLTVV.